One sample yielded the 27 T cell receptor beta chains listed below, sequenced in a study of tumor-infiltrating lymphocytes in primary liver carcinoma. The investigators made TCR beta cDNA from 400 to 500 ng total RNA, using a constant-region primer. Three nested multiplex PCR rounds of slightly modified ARM-PCR generated TCR beta libraries. PCR rounds one and two used TRBV1-TRBV30 forward primers with a C-beta reverse primer for around 11 cycles each. A single record per CDR3 protein comes from TCRdb applying MiXCR to the multiplex PCR reads. The profile shows fewer than 75,000 distinct CDR3 sequences, roughly 70% of them singletons. Starting material for RNA and DNA co-extraction consisted of roughly 19-34 mg of unsorted bulk tissue. Sequencing used liver tumor tissue from sampling region 4. Subset: tumor region T4, right-lateral pole. These receptors were taken from a man aged 35-49 years with primary liver carcinoma and hepatitis B virus infection.

Of note for this clonotype: A much bigger clone sits one base away, suggesting this may be a read error. The chain has TRBV28 and TRBJ1-6; 12 bases match TRBD1. The CDR3 sequence is 17 residues long. Unmatched junction bases numbered 9, after V lost 5 bases and J lost 7 bases. CDR1 is MDHEN, CDR2 SYDVKM, per germline. CDR3 sequence: CASSIRGQGALNSPLHF. The CDR3 nucleotides are TGTGCCAGCAGTATCCGGGGACAGGGGGCTCTGAATTCACCCCTCCACTTT.

For this clonotype: Relative to the germline gene, one junction end is altered; a read error may explain this. This chain connects TRBV29-1 to TRBJ1-1; the D gene is possibly TRBD1 (5 bases). The CDR3 runs to 13 residues. Germline V gene data show CDR1 as SQVTM and CDR2 as ANQGSEA. The CDR3 is CSVGRGMNIEAFF. CDR3 coding DNA: TGCAGCGTTGGGAGGGGAATGAACATTGAAGCCTTCTTT.

As to this clonotype: Relative to the germline gene, one junction end is altered; a read error may explain this. This sequence joins TRBV9 and TRBJ2-3; TRBD2 might be the D (6 bases). Germline V gene sequence: CDR1 SGDLS, CDR2 YYNGEE. The CDR3 contains 16 residues. Written as DNA, the CDR3 is TGTGCCAGCAGCGTAGCAGATGGCGGGGCCACAGATATGCAGTATTTT. Translated: CASSVADGGATDMQYF. Filled out from reference TRBV9 and TRBJ2-3, the complete variable domain reads DSGVTQTPKHLITATGQRVTLRCSPRSGDLSVYWYQQSLDQGLQFLIQYYNGEERAKGNILERFSAQQFPDLHSELNLSSLELGDSALYFCASSVADGGATDMQYFGPGTRLTVL.

The sample holds one count of this clonotype. The V gene is TRBV2, the J gene TRBJ2-7, with D uncertain. V lost 11 bases to trimming and J lost 0 bases, with 11 bases between them. CDR3 length: 12 residues. Germline V gene lookup returns CDR1 SNHLY and CDR2 FYNNEI. CDR3 sequence: CAHPESSYEQYF. Written as DNA, the CDR3 is TGTGCCCACCCAGAAAGCTCCTACGAGCAGTACTTC.

Notes on this clonotype: The conserved closing phenylalanine or tryptophan is absent in this CDR3, likely reflecting a read error. The genes are TRBV11-2 and TRBJ2-1, with a tentative D call TRBD2 (5 bases). The CDR3 consists of 16 residues. Germline CDR1 is SGHAT and CDR2 is FQNNGV. In nucleotides, the CDR3 is TGTGCCAGAAGCTTAGATCCAGAGGGCTCCTACGATGAGCAGTTCTCC. This encodes CARSLDPEGSYDEQFS.

On this clonotype itself: This CDR3 fails to terminate in the conserved phenylalanine or tryptophan, so it likely reflects a read error. The chain uses TRBV11-2 and TRBJ1-4; no definite D call. The germline V and J ends were trimmed by 0 bases and 4 bases, with 9 bases remaining between them. Germline lookup yields CDR1 SGHAT and CDR2 FQNNGV. This CDR3 contains 15 residues. For the CDR3, the DNA is TGTGCCAGCAGCTTAGACGGCTTCGTTAATGAAAAACTGTTTTCT. Translating gives CASSLDGFVNEKLFS.

V is TRBV6-1 and J is TRBJ2-3; possible D gene TRBD2, 6 bases. The germline gives CDR1 MNHNS, CDR2 SASEGT. The CDR3 loop spans 12 amino acids. V lost 10 bases to trimming and J lost 4 bases, with 12 bases between them. The CDR3 nucleotides read TGTGCCAACCGGGGGTGGGCAGATACGCAGTATTTT. It translates to CANRGWADTQYF.

V usage is TRBV6-2 or TRBV6-3 and J usage is TRBJ1-2; 8 nucleotides match TRBD1. CDR1 and CDR2 (germline): MNHEY, SVGEGT. CDR3 length: 13 residues. This CDR3 reads CDTTDRDNYGYTF. In DNA form, the CDR3 reads TGTGACACGACGGACAGGGATAACTATGGCTACACCTTC.

This clonotype was found many times. J is TRBJ1-5 and V is TRBV4-3, with D possibly TRBD1 on 6 matching bases. The CDR3 spans 14 residues. The germline V and J ends were trimmed by 0 bases and 6 bases, with 9 bases remaining between them. CDR1 LGHNA and CDR2 YSLEER come from the germline V gene. The CDR3, as DNA: TGCGCCAGCAGCCAAGATCGAGGGGGTCAGCCCCAGCATTTT. Translating it yields CASSQDRGGQPQHF.

A remark on this clonotype: Compared with germline, one end of the junction differs, possibly owing to a read error. The chain couples TRBV11-2 to TRBJ2-7; D gene ambiguous. Per the germline V gene, CDR1 is SGHAT and CDR2 is FQNNGV. The CDR3 sequence is 15 residues long. The CDR3 DNA sequence: TGTGCCATCAGCTTAGAGTCCGGGTTCTCTGGCAAGCAGTACTTC. Translated: CAISLESGFSGKQYF.

As regards this clonotype: A read error may account for a junction end that differs from germline. The chain joins TRBV29-1 to TRBJ2-1; no reliable D call. This CDR3 is built from 12 residues. Germline-derived CDR1 and CDR2 are SQVTM and ANQGSEA. The CDR3 loop reads CNARPGGNEQSF. CDR3 in DNA: TGCAACGCCCGCCCAGGTGGGAATGAGCAGTCCTTC.

This clonotype was detected ten times or more. The chain links TRBV5-5 to TRBJ2-1; 7 nucleotides line up with TRBD1. The CDR3 extends over 15 amino acids. Germline loops: CDR1 SGHKS, CDR2 YYEKEE (reference sequence). Trimming removed 4 bases from V and 0 bases from J; junction bases left unmatched: 4. In DNA form, the CDR3 reads TGTGCCAGCAGCGGACAGGTGAGCTCCTACAATGAGCAGTTCTTC. Protein: CASSGQVSSYNEQFF.

About this clonotype: Germline and junction disagree at one end, which may indicate a read error. The chain is built from TRBV5-1 and TRBJ2-7; 11 bases line up with TRBD2. The CDR3 contains 15 residues. The germline V gene has CDR1 SGHRS and CDR2 YFSETQ. The CDR3 loop reads CPSSLTSGSSYEKYF. CDR3 bases: TGCCCCAGCAGCCTTACTAGCGGGAGCTCCTACGAGAAGTACTTC.

The table lists this clonotype with a count of one. A read error may produce the germline difference seen at one junction end. V gene TRBV20-1 combines with J gene TRBJ2-4, with TRBD2 matching over 9 bases. Germline values: CDR1 DFQATT, CDR2 SNEGSKA (reference sequence). The CDR3 runs 16 residues. The CDR3 region has the DNA TGCAGTGCTAAGAGACTAGCGGAGCTAACCAAAAACATTCACTACTTC. Amino acids: CSAKRLAELTKNIHYF.

Points on this clonotype: One end of the junction fails to match germline, which may point to a read error. This sequence joins TRBV6-1 and TRBJ2-7; weak D call: TRBD1 (5 bases). CDR3 length: 12 amino acids. CDR1 and CDR2 (germline): MNHNS, SASEGT. For the CDR3, the DNA is TGTGACAGCAGTAGGGGTGTCTACGAGCAGTACTTC. Translating gives CDSSRGVYEQYF.

On this clonotype itself: The junction and the germline gene differ at one end; a read error may be behind it. V usage is TRBV7-9 and J usage is TRBJ1-1; tentative D call: TRBD1 (6 bases). Germline lookup yields CDR1 SEHNR and CDR2 FQNEAQ (reference sequence). This CDR3 spans 14 amino acids. DNA for the CDR3: TGTGCCAGTAGCTTAATGGGGGGCTACACTGAAGCTTTCTTT. It translates to CASSLMGGYTEAFF.

Regarding this clonotype: One junction end disagrees with the germline gene, perhaps due to a read error. V usage is TRBV12-5 and J usage is TRBJ2-2, with TRBD2 matching over 7 bases. The germline CDR1 and CDR2 sequences are LGHNT and FRNRAP. CDR3 size: 16 residues. CDR3 protein: CTSDVERGSGTGELFF. CDR3 bases: TGTACTAGTGATGTGGAGCGGGGATCGGGCACCGGGGAGCTGTTTTTT.

There are a few counts of this clonotype. A much more abundant neighbour one base away suggests this may be a read error. The rearrangement joins TRBV5-4 to TRBJ2-5, with no clear D. Germline-derived CDR1 and CDR2 are SGHNT and YYREEE (reference sequence). The CDR3 loop spans 15 amino acids. CDR3 sequence (DNA): TGTGCCAGCAGCGACGCGACATGCCCCCAAGGGACCCAGTACTTC. This gives the protein CASSDATCPQGTQYF.

Comments on this clonotype: At one boundary the junction diverges from the germline segment, which might be a read error. The chain joins TRBV11-2 to TRBJ2-2; D perhaps matches TRBD2 (6 bases). This CDR3 has 17 amino acids. The germline V gene encodes CDR1 SGHAT and CDR2 FQNNGV. The CDR3 DNA reads TGTGCCTGCAGCTTAGCATTAGGAGGGGTGGACACCAGGGAGCTGTTTTTT. It translates to CACSLALGGVDTRELFF.

With respect to this clonotype: The germline gene is not matched at one end of the junction; a read error may be the cause. The V and J genes are TRBV10-3 and TRBJ2-7, with D tentatively TRBD1 (5 bases). CDR1 is ENHRY and CDR2 is SYGVKD in the germline V gene. CDR3 length: 16 amino acids. DNA for the CDR3: TGTACCATCAGTGAGATCAGACAGAAGAGAACCTACGAGCAGTACTTC. Its protein is CTISEIRQKRTYEQYF.

The genes are TRBV7-9 and TRBJ2-1; 7 bases fit TRBD2. The CDR3 covers 12 residues. The germline V gene has CDR1 SEHNR and CDR2 FQNEAQ (reference sequence). CDR3 sequence (DNA): TGTGTCAGTAGCTTCGGGAGGTGGGAGCAGTTCTTC. It specifies CVSSFGRWEQFF.

To note about this clonotype: A much bigger clone sits one base away, suggesting this may be a read error. The chain employs TRBV29-1 and TRBJ1-1, with no clear D. The V end lost 7 bases, the J end lost 0 bases, and 12 bases lay between the germline ends. CDR1 and CDR2 from the germline V gene are SQVTM and ANQGSEA. The CDR3 has 13 residues. CDR3 DNA sequence: TGCAGCGGGGGAGACGGCCTGAACACTGAAGCTTTCTTT. This gives the protein CSGGDGLNTEAFF.

For this clonotype: One base away lies a much larger clone, so this may be a sequencing read error. This chain joins TRBV5-5 and TRBJ1-4; D remains unclear. Germline V gene sequence: CDR1 SGHKS, CDR2 YYEKEE (reference sequence). CDR3 length equals 15 residues. CDR3 loop: CASNLEWRDGEKLFF. The CDR3 nucleotides read TGTGCCAGCAACTTGGAGTGGAGGGATGGAGAAAAACTGTTTTTT.

A note on this clonotype: A read error may produce the germline difference seen at one junction end. This rearrangement joins TRBV5-6 to TRBJ2-1; possible D gene TRBD2, 5 bases. CDR3 length: 15 amino acids. Germline V gene lookup returns CDR1 SGHDT and CDR2 YYEEEE. CDR3 amino acids: CASSLGAESYNEQFF. CDR3 nucleotides: TGTGCCAGTAGCTTGGGAGCAGAGTCCTACAATGAGCAGTTCTTC.

This clonotype was seen a few times. With a much larger clone just one base away, this may be a read error. V usage is TRBV29-1 and J usage is TRBJ1-1; D might be TRBD1 (6 bases). V was cut by 6 bases and J by 5 bases, with 13 bases left in between. The CDR3 runs 12 residues. The germline V gene encodes CDR1 SQVTM and CDR2 ANQGSEA. The CDR3 DNA is TGCAGCGTGAAGGGGGTTACAACTGAAGCTTTCTTT. Its translation: CSVKGVTTEAFF.

A word on this clonotype: Being one base from a much bigger clone, this may be a read error. The chain couples TRBV29-1 to TRBJ2-1; 7 nucleotides line up with TRBD2. Germline V gene sequence: CDR1 SQVTM, CDR2 ANQGSEA. The CDR3 runs to 10 residues. After removal of 5 bases from V and 13 bases from J, the junction contained 5 bases not matched to a gene. The CDR3 DNA reads as TGCAGCGTTCTCCGGGAGGACCAGTTCTTC. Protein product: CSVLREDQFF.

A remark on this clonotype: One end of the junction varies from germline; a read error may be responsible. This sequence joins TRBV5-1 and TRBJ1-1; D unresolved. Germline CDR1 and CDR2: SGHRS and YFSETQ. This CDR3 has 14 amino acids. CDR3: CVSSAAGGYTEAFF. In nucleotides, the CDR3 is TGCGTCAGCAGTGCCGCCGGTGGGTACACTGAAGCTTTCTTT.